The clone carrying this TCR beta chain came up many times. Antigen specificity is unknown. V lost 1 base and J lost 0, with 17 bases in between. From germline, CDR1 is SGHAT and CDR2 FQNNGV. This CDR3 contains 18 residues. Researchers took RNA transcripts and amplified the TCR beta CDR3 regions from them. First-round RT-PCR with HTBI primers amplified the TCR CDR3 region. TCRdb recomputed calls from the multiplex PCR reads with MiXCR, one row per CDR3 protein. The sample yields about 710,000 distinct CDR3 sequences, around 17% seen once. The sample is drawn from a study of T cells in Graves' hyperthyroidism and ophthalmopathy. Findings of the study overall: Blood samples included most of the expanded thyroid clonotypes exceeding 0.001. Model output signaled ophthalmopathy a median 6.5 months ahead of onset.

Patients showing uncontrolled infection, other autoimmune disease, pregnancy or lactation were ineligible. The chain combines TRBV11-2 with TRBJ2-3; D gene uncertain. The sequence came from a man aged 18 to 35 with Graves' hyperthyroidism. Material: blood. The CDR3 loop is CASSLVPALASSTDTQYF. CDR3 nucleotides: TGTGCCAGCAGCTTAGTCCCCGCCCTGGCGTCTAGCACAGATACGCAGTATTTT.